These T cell receptor beta chains were read from a single sample in a study of vaccination and CD4 T cells after COVID-19. For these TCRs, the target antigens are not known. A single record per CDR3 protein comes from TCRdb applying MiXCR to the PCR reads. The table shows some 10,000 distinct CDR3 sequences, with around 43% occurring only once. The sample was CD4+ T cells from blood, cultured in vitro. Receptors were obtained from a human donor who had recovered from COVID-19. CDR3s leave out the opening cysteine and the closing phenylalanine or tryptophan. D genes are given only for firm matches. Size values are once, few and many counts, or a class for expanded clones, and some rows have none.

d_call,j_call,clone_size,v_call,cdr3_aa
TRBD1,TRBJ2-7,once,TRBV6-1,ASSLAGGAGEQY
TRBD2,TRBJ2-5,few,TRBV20-1,SARDPGGGTETQY
-,TRBJ1-4,few,TRBV20-1,SAAETGTEKLF
TRBD1,TRBJ1-2,-,TRBV6-5,ASSYSDRGISNYGYT
-,TRBJ1-1,few,TRBV5-4,ASSLNRDTEAF
TRBD1,TRBJ1-5,few,TRBV19,ASSPNGQGMVQPQH
TRBD2,TRBJ2-7,-,TRBV20-1,SAPTNSGGQDHEQY
-,TRBJ1-2,few,TRBV21-1,ASSKSAGVPAGYT
-,TRBJ2-5,-,TRBV5-6,ASLGDPRGTQY
-,TRBJ1-2,-,TRBV6-1,ASGLGRDYGYT
TRBD2,TRBJ2-4,-,TRBV20-1,SATPSGTAAKNIQY
TRBD2,TRBJ2-5,-,TRBV7-9,ASSSSGKGGETQY
-,TRBJ1-2,-,TRBV11-2,ASSPGQFLYGYT
TRBD1,TRBJ2-5,-,TRBV19,ASSLPGTGRETQY
-,TRBJ2-1,-,TRBV20-1,SAVGQPLQYEQF
-,TRBJ1-2,-,TRBV20-1,SAPDAVLDYGYT
-,TRBJ1-1,once,TRBV12-3/TRBV12-4,ASRATENTEAF
TRBD1,TRBJ1-3,few,TRBV7-9,ASSPGDRSKSGNTIY
TRBD1,TRBJ2-2,-,TRBV20-1,SARAQGSGELF
-,TRBJ1-6,few,TRBV30,ASSWRDRYNSPLH
TRBD2,TRBJ2-3,-,TRBV4-1,ASSQDQASGGARGTQY
TRBD1,TRBJ1-6,-,TRBV6-5,ASSYSGGGGANSPLH
-,TRBJ1-6,few,TRBV6-4,ASSDLGLPNSPLH
TRBD2,TRBJ2-2,-,TRBV4-1,ASSQDPQQGTSGAPNTGELF
TRBD1,TRBJ2-2,-,TRBV12-3/TRBV12-4,ASGGTGGTGELF
-,TRBJ2-1,-,TRBV2,AGSGYNEQF
-,TRBJ1-2,-,TRBV19,ASSGQNYGYT
TRBD2,TRBJ2-7,-,TRBV6-2/TRBV6-3,ASSEGGGSYEQY